This T cell receptor (beta chain) was recovered during a study of T cell responses to AZD1222 COVID-19 vaccine. General study points: It should be noted that donors were predominantly white British and more often female, and clonal diversity was possibly underestimated. The CD4 TCRs associated with vaccination extended across spike and predominated at 160-218 and 743-854.

As regards this clone: The target antigen is unknown.

Trimming took 3 bases from V and 1 from J, leaving 13 bases between them. CDR3 size: 17 residues. Germline V gene data show CDR1 as LGHNA and CDR2 as YNFKEQ. The repertoire was sequenced with immunoSEQ multiplex PCR; TCRdb's copy has only in-frame clones and lacks some. The sample lists tens of thousands of clones; 87% were seen once. J is TRBJ2-6 and V is TRBV4-2; D is ambiguous. The sequence came from an adult in good health. The starting material was peripheral blood, obtained on day 0 of AZD1222 vaccination. CDR3 sequence (DNA): TGTGCCAGCAGCCAGGCCCCCCTCGATTCTGGGGCCAACGTCCTGACTTTC. It encodes CASSQAPLDSGANVLTF.